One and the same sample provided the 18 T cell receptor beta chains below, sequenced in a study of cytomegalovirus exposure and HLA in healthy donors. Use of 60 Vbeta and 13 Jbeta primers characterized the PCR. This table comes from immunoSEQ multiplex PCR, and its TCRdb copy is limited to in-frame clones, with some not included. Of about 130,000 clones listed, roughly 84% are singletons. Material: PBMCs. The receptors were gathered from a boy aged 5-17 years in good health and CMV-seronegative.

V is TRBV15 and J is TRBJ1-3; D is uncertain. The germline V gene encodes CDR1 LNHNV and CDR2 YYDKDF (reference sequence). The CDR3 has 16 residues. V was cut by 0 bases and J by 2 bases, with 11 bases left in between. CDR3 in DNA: TGTGCCACCAGCAGAGAATTGAGGGTAACTGGAAACACCATATATTTT. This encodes CATSRELRVTGNTIYF.

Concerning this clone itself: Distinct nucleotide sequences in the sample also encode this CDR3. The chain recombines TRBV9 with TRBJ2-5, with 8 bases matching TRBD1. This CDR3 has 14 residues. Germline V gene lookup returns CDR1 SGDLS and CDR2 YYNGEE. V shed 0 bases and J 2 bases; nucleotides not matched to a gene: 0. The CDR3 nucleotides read TGTGCCAGCAGCGTAGACAGGGGGCAAGAGACCCAGTACTTC. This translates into CASSVDRGQETQYF.

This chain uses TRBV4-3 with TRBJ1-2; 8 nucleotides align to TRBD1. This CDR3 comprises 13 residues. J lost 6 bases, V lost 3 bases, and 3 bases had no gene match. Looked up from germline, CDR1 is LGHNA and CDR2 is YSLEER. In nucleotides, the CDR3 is TGCGCCAGCAGCCACCAGGGGGCGGATGGCTACACCTTC. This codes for CASSHQGADGYTF.

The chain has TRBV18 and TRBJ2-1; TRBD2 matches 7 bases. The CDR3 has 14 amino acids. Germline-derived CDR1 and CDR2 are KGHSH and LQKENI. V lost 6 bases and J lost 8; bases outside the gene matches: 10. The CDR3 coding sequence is TGTGCCAGCTCTTCGCGGCCCAGCGGGGATGAGCAGTTCTTC. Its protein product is CASSSRPSGDEQFF. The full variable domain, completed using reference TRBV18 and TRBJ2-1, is NAGVMQNPRHLVRRRGQEARLRCSPMKGHSHVYWYRQLPEEGLKFMVYLQKENIIDESGMPKERFSAEFPKEGPSILRIQQVVRGDSAAYFCASSSRPSGDEQFFGPGTRLTVL.

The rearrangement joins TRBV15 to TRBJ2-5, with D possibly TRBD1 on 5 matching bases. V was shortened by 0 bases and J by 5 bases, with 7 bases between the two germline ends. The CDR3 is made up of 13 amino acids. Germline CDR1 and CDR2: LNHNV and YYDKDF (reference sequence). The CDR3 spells CATSRDGAETQYF. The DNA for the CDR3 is TGTGCCACCAGCAGAGATGGGGCGGAGACCCAGTACTTC.

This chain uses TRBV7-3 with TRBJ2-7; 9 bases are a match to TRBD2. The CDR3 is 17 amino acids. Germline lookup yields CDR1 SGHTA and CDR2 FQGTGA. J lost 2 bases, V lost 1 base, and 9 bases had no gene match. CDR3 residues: CASSLSGRAGSPYEQYF. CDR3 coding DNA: TGTGCCAGCAGCTTAAGCGGGAGGGCCGGTTCTCCCTACGAGCAGTACTTC. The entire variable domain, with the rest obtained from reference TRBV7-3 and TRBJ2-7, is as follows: GAGVSQTPSNKVTEKGKYVELRCDPISGHTALYWYRQSLGQGPEFLIYFQGTGAADDSGLPNDRFFAVRPEGSVSTLKIQRTERGDSAVYLCASSLSGRAGSPYEQYFGPGTRLTVT.

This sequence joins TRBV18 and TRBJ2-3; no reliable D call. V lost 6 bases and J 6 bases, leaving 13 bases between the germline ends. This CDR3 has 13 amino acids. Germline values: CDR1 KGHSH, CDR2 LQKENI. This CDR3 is CASSRDDGDTQYF. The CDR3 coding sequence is TGTGCCAGCTCGCGCGACGACGGGGATACGCAGTATTTT.

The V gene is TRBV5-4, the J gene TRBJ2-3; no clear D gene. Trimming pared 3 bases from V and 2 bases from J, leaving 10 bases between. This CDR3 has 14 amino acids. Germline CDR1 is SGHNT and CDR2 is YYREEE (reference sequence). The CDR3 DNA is TGTGCCAGCAGCTCGAAAAGCGACACAGATACGCAGTATTTT. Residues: CASSSKSDTDTQYF. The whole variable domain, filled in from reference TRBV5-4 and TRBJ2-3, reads ETGVTQSPTHLIKTRGQQVTLRCSSQSGHNTVSWYQQALGQGPQFIFQYYREEENGRGNFPPRFSGLQFPNYSSELNVNALELDDSALYLCASSSKSDTDTQYFGPGTRLTVL.

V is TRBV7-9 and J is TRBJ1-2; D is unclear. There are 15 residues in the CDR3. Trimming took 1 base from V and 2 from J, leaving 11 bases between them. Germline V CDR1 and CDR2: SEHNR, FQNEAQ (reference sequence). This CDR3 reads CASSLDSTENYGYTF. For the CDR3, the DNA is TGTGCCAGCAGCTTAGACTCTACGGAGAACTATGGCTACACCTTC.

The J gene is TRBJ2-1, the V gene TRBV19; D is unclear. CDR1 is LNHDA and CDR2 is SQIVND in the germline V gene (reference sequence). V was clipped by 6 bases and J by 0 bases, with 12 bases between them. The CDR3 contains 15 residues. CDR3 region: CASRLDRSSYNEQFF. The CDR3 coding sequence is TGTGCCAGTAGGCTTGACCGGAGCTCCTACAATGAGCAGTTCTTC.

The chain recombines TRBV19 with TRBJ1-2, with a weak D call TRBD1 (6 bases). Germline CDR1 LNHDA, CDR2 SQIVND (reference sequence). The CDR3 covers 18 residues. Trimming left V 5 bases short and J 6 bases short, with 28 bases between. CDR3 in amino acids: CASSPPKDRFVRKNGYTF. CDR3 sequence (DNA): TGTGCCAGTAGTCCACCAAAAGACAGGTTCGTTCGTAAGAATGGCTACACCTTC. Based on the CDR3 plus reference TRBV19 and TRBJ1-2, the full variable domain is DGGITQSPKYLFRKEGQNVTLSCEQNLNHDAMYWYRQDPGQGLRLIYYSQIVNDFQKGDIAEGYSVSREKKESFPLTVTSAQKNPTAFYLCASSPPKDRFVRKNGYTFGSGTRLTVV.

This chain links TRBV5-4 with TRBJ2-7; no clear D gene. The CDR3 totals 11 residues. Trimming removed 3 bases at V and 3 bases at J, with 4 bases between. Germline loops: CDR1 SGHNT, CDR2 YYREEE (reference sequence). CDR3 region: CASSSLYEQYF. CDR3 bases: TGTGCCAGCAGCTCCCTCTACGAGCAGTACTTC.

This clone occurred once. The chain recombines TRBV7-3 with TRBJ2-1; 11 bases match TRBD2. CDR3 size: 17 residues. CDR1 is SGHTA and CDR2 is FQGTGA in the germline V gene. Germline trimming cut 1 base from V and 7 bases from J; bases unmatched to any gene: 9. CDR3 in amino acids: CASSLIPTSGKANEQFF. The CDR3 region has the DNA TGTGCCAGCAGCTTAATCCCGACTAGCGGGAAGGCTAATGAGCAGTTCTTC.

The CDR3: CASSSRGRESYEQYF. DNA for the CDR3: TGCGCCAGCAGCTCAAGGGGAAGAGAGTCCTACGAGCAGTACTTC. The chain uses TRBV5-1 and TRBJ2-7; D possibly corresponds to TRBD1 (5 bases). The CDR3 totals 15 residues. The V end lost 3 bases, the J end lost 1 base, and 14 bases lay between the germline ends. Germline CDR1 reads SGHRS; CDR2 reads YFSETQ.

In nucleotides, the CDR3 is TGTGCCACTACCCAACTGGGGCACTATGGCTACACCTTC. It is translated as CATTQLGHYGYTF. V gene TRBV15 combines with J gene TRBJ1-2; tentatively, D is TRBD1 (5 bases). V was cut by 9 bases and J by 3 bases, with 14 bases left in between. This CDR3 region has 13 residues. Germline V gives CDR1 LNHNV, CDR2 YYDKDF (reference sequence).

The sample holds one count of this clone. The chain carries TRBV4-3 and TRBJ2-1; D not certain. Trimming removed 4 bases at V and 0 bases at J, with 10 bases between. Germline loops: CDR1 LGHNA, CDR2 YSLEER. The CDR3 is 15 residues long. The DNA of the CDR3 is TGCGCCAGCAGCCGGAGCTCGAGCTCCTACAATGAGCAGTTCTTC. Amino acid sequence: CASSRSSSSYNEQFF.

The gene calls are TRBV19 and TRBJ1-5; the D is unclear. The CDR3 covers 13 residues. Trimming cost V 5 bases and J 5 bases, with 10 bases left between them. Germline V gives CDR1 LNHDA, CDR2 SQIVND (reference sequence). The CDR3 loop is CASSWERDQPQHF. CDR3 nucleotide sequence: TGTGCCAGTAGTTGGGAGAGAGATCAGCCCCAGCATTTT.

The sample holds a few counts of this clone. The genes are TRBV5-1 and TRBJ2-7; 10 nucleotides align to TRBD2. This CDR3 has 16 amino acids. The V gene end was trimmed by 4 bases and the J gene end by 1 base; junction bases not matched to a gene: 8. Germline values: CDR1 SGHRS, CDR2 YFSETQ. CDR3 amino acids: CASSPSLAGGSYEQYF. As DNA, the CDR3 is TGCGCCAGCAGCCCCTCCTTAGCGGGAGGTTCCTACGAGCAGTACTTC.